Listed here are 28 T cell receptor beta chains from one sample, sequenced in a study of beta chain features in type 1 diabetes. Sequenced material consisted of expressed TCRB transcripts (all of the isolated RNA was reverse transcribed). Data came from immunoSEQ multiplex PCR; TCRdb stores just in-frame clones and leaves some out. The repertoire holds over 700,000 clones, about a sixth seen once, with about 0.025% in the top ten. Material for sequencing was naive CD4+ T cells from blood. All receptors derive from a woman aged 18-29 years in good health.

In this sample, this clone turned up a few times. Just one base apart from a much larger clone, this may be a read error. The chain employs TRBV7-9 and TRBJ2-1, with unresolved D. Germline lookup yields CDR1 SEHNR and CDR2 FQNEAQ (reference sequence). The CDR3 is 11 residues long. V shed 3 bases and J shed 5 bases, with 2 bases lying between them. CDR3: CASSFHNEQFF. The CDR3 nucleotides are TGTGCCAGCAGCTTCCACAATGAGCAGTTCTTC.

The genes are TRBV2 and TRBJ2-3, with 10 bases fitting TRBD2. The V gene's germline CDR1 is SNHLY and CDR2 FYNNEI. J was trimmed by 2 bases and V by 7 bases; bases with no gene match: 12. The CDR3 sequence is 17 residues long. The CDR3 is CASTQRTSGASTDTQYF. In nucleotides, the CDR3 is TGTGCCAGCACCCAAAGGACTAGCGGAGCTTCCACAGATACGCAGTATTTT.

The rearrangement joins TRBV28 to TRBJ2-1; perhaps TRBD2 as D (5 bases). The CDR3 contains 13 residues. Germline V gene data show CDR1 as MDHEN and CDR2 as SYDVKM. With 5 bases removed from V and 10 bases from J, the gap between germline ends came to 15 bases. The chain's CDR3 is CASSPQGRDEQFF. CDR3 bases: TGTGCCAGCAGTCCCCAAGGGAGAGACGAGCAGTTCTTC.

The chain carries TRBV6-5 and TRBJ2-3; D gene ambiguous. Germline V gives CDR1 MNHEY, CDR2 SVGAGI. The CDR3 is made up of 14 amino acids. The V end was cut by 7 bases, the J end by 5 bases, with 16 bases between. CDR3 sequence (DNA): TGTGCCAGCAAAGGACGAGAAAGAGTAGATACGCAGTATTTT. As protein: CASKGRERVDTQYF.

The V gene is TRBV19, the J gene TRBJ1-2; D gene unclear. V gave up 7 bases and J gave up 8 bases, with 17 bases separating them. CDR3 length: 13 residues. Per germline, CDR1 LNHDA and CDR2 SQIVND (reference sequence). The CDR3 DNA reads TGTGCCAGTACCCCGGACTATTCCCTCGGCTACACCTTC. As protein: CASTPDYSLGYTF.

The J gene is TRBJ2-5, the V gene TRBV11-2; weak D call: TRBD1 (5 bases). Looked up from germline, CDR1 is SGHAT and CDR2 is FQNNGV. Deletions cut 4 bases from V and 14 bases from J, with 17 bases between. The CDR3 sequence is 12 residues long. The CDR3 reads CASSSETGHRYF. As DNA, the CDR3 is TGTGCCAGCAGCTCAGAAACAGGCCATCGATACTTC.

The sample holds a few counts of this clone. Written as DNA, the CDR3 is TGTGCCAGCAGCTTAGTCGGCAGCGCTAAGTCCTACAATGAGCAGTTCTTC. Its translation is CASSLVGSAKSYNEQFF. The chain recombines TRBV7-9 with TRBJ2-1, with D uncertain. V lost 1 base and J 1 base, leaving 14 bases between the germline ends. CDR3 length equals 17 residues. CDR1 is SEHNR, CDR2 FQNEAQ, per germline (reference sequence). Complete variable domain (other parts from reference TRBV7-9 and TRBJ2-1): DTGVSQNPRHKITKRGQNVTFRCDPISEHNRLYWYRQTLGQGPEFLTYFQNEAQLEKSRLLSDRFSAERPKGSFSTLEIQRTEQGDSAMYLCASSLVGSAKSYNEQFFGPGTRLTVL.

This clone was seen a few times. The chain is built from TRBV7-2 and TRBJ2-1; D ambiguous. The ends were cut back, 5 bases at V and 0 bases at J, with 11 bases in the middle. This CDR3 region has 15 residues. Germline loops: CDR1 SGHTA, CDR2 FQGNSA. CDR3 nucleotide sequence: TGTGCCAGCAGCCCGAGGACCGACTCCTACAATGAGCAGTTCTTC. It yields the protein CASSPRTDSYNEQFF.

This chain links TRBV7-4 with TRBJ2-5, with TRBD1 matching 9 bases. The V segment lost 6 bases and the J segment 3 bases; nucleotides outside the gene matches: 11. The CDR3 is 16 amino acids. The germline V gene encodes CDR1 SGHVT and CDR2 SQSDAQ. The CDR3, as DNA: TGTGCCAGCAGGCAACCGGGACAGGGTTTGGAAGAGACCCAGTACTTC. As protein: CASRQPGQGLEETQYF.

This clone has more than one count but fewer than ten. The V call is TRBV7-3, the J call TRBJ2-7, with 9 bases identical to TRBD1. There are 13 residues in the CDR3. Germline V gene lookup returns CDR1 SGHTA and CDR2 FQGTGA. Germline trimming cut 4 bases from V and 3 bases from J; bases unmatched to any gene: 1. The CDR3 nucleotides are TGTGCCAGCAGCTCGACAGGGGGCTACGAGCAGTACTTC. Residues: CASSSTGGYEQYF.

As concerns this clone: Mismatch with germline at one junction end may stem from a read error. The rearrangement uses TRBV7-2 and TRBJ2-7; perhaps TRBD2 as D (6 bases). Germline lookup yields CDR1 SGHTA and CDR2 FQGNSA. The CDR3 spans 15 residues. CDR3 in DNA: TGTGCCAGCAGTTTAGGGCGGGATCTAGGCCCCGAGCAGTACTTC. Translating it yields CASSLGRDLGPEQYF.

This clone was found a few times. The genes are TRBV7-9 and TRBJ2-2; D gene uncertain. V was clipped by 4 bases and J by 6 bases, with 9 bases between them. The germline V gene has CDR1 SEHNR and CDR2 FQNEAQ (reference sequence). The CDR3 totals 13 residues. The CDR3 loop reads CASSWTGAGELFF. The CDR3, as DNA: TGTGCCAGCAGCTGGACCGGCGCCGGGGAGCTGTTTTTT. Looking up the rest from reference TRBV7-9 and TRBJ2-2 gives the full variable domain: DTGVSQNPRHKITKRGQNVTFRCDPISEHNRLYWYRQTLGQGPEFLTYFQNEAQLEKSRLLSDRFSAERPKGSFSTLEIQRTEQGDSAMYLCASSWTGAGELFFGEGSRLTVL.

The chain combines TRBV14 with TRBJ2-4; 12 positions match TRBD2. The germline V gene encodes CDR1 SGHDN and CDR2 FVKESK. Unmatched junction bases numbered 5, after V lost 2 bases and J lost 0 bases. The CDR3 covers 18 residues. DNA of the CDR3: TGTGCCAGCAGCCAACTAGCGGGAGGGACACTAGCCAAAAACATTCAGTACTTC. Its translation is CASSQLAGGTLAKNIQYF.

There are a few counts of this clone. The rearrangement joins TRBV9 to TRBJ1-5; possible D gene TRBD1, 5 bases. The germline V gene encodes CDR1 SGDLS and CDR2 YYNGEE. The CDR3 is 14 amino acids. Trimming took off 4 bases at V and 6 bases at J, with 14 bases between the two ends. The CDR3 loop reads CASSLHPGGQPQHF. The CDR3 DNA reads TGTGCCAGCAGCTTACACCCGGGGGGTCAGCCCCAGCATTTT.

This clone was observed a handful of times. The chain joins TRBV6-4 to TRBJ2-2; D unclear. With 0 bases removed from V and 4 bases from J, the gap between germline ends came to 3 bases. CDR1 is MRHNA and CDR2 is SNTAGT in the germline V gene. The CDR3 extends over 13 amino acids. CDR3: CASSDSGTGELFF. CDR3 coding DNA: TGTGCCAGCAGTGACTCTGGCACCGGGGAGCTGTTTTTT.

This clone was detected a few times. The chain employs TRBV15 and TRBJ2-1; maybe TRBD2 (6 bases). The CDR3 totals 18 residues. Trimming pared 0 bases from V and 2 bases from J, leaving 17 bases between. Germline loops: CDR1 LNHNV, CDR2 YYDKDF (reference sequence). CDR3 DNA sequence: TGTGCCACCAGCAGAGATCGGTTAGTCGGGAGAGCCTACAATGAGCAGTTCTTC. Protein product: CATSRDRLVGRAYNEQFF.

This clone appeared a few times. CDR3 nucleotide sequence: TGTGCCAGCAGCCCCCGGACAGGGAGCTCCTACAATGAGCAGTTCTTC. Translated: CASSPRTGSSYNEQFF. The chain uses TRBV7-3 and TRBJ2-1; 8 bases are shared with TRBD1. The CDR3 extends over 16 amino acids. The germline V gene has CDR1 SGHTA and CDR2 FQGTGA. The J segment lost 0 bases and the V segment lost 5 bases, leaving 6 bases of the junction unmatched.

V and J are TRBV7-9 and TRBJ2-3; 7 bases are shared with TRBD1. The J segment lost 6 bases and the V segment lost 5 bases, leaving 5 bases of the junction unmatched. The CDR3 runs 13 residues. Germline V CDR1 and CDR2: SEHNR, FQNEAQ (reference sequence). The CDR3 reads CASSLGQEDTQYF. Here the CDR3 DNA reads TGTGCCAGCAGCCTAGGACAGGAGGATACGCAGTATTTT. Combining the CDR3 with reference TRBV7-9 and TRBJ2-3 gives the whole variable domain DTGVSQNPRHKITKRGQNVTFRCDPISEHNRLYWYRQTLGQGPEFLTYFQNEAQLEKSRLLSDRFSAERPKGSFSTLEIQRTEQGDSAMYLCASSLGQEDTQYFGPGTRLTVL.

The V and J genes are TRBV11-2 and TRBJ2-6; a possible D gene is TRBD2 (5 bases). Per germline, CDR1 SGHAT and CDR2 FQNNGV. Trimming took off 3 bases at V and 3 bases at J, with 12 bases between the two ends. This CDR3 comprises 16 residues. The CDR3 is CASSFNMAGGANVLTF. CDR3 coding DNA: TGTGCCAGCAGCTTCAACATGGCGGGTGGGGCCAACGTCCTGACTTTC.

This clone has more than one count but fewer than ten. The chain carries TRBV15 and TRBJ2-7; 9 bases align to TRBD1. The CDR3 is 15 residues long. Germline V gives CDR1 LNHNV, CDR2 YYDKDF (reference sequence). Unmatched junction bases numbered 10, after V lost 8 bases and J lost 2 bases. CDR3 nucleotides: TGTGCCACCCAATTGGGACAGGGAACGGCCTACGAGCAGTACTTC. Residues: CATQLGQGTAYEQYF.

The rearrangement joins TRBV29-1 to TRBJ1-1; perhaps TRBD1 as D (5 bases). Trimming took 0 bases from V and 5 from J, leaving 10 bases between them. The CDR3 is 13 residues long. Germline V gives CDR1 SQVTM, CDR2 ANQGSEA. The CDR3 reads CSVEEYGQTEAFF. Here the CDR3 DNA reads TGCAGCGTTGAAGAATATGGACAAACTGAAGCTTTCTTT. Full variable domain (missing parts from reference TRBV29-1 and TRBJ1-1): SAVISQKPSRDICQRGTSLTIQCQVDSQVTMMFWYRQQPGQSLTLIATANQGSEATYESGFVIDKFPISRPNLTFSTLTVSNMSPEDSSIYLCSVEEYGQTEAFFGQGTRLTVV.

The V call is TRBV28, the J call TRBJ2-7; 9 nucleotides agree with TRBD1. J gave up 2 bases and V 5 bases, and 19 bases lay outside the gene matches. CDR1 and CDR2 (germline): MDHEN, SYDVKM. The CDR3 loop spans 19 amino acids. The CDR3 spells CASSPRRTGRDREPYEQYF. As DNA, the CDR3 is TGTGCCAGCAGTCCCCGACGAACGGGCCGGGACAGGGAGCCCTACGAGCAGTACTTC.

This clone was seen only a few times. This rearrangement joins TRBV5-1 to TRBJ2-5; 14 bases match TRBD2. The end of the DNA aligns better with TRBJ2-7, so the J call may be wrong. The CDR3 has 15 residues. Germline lookup yields CDR1 SGHRS and CDR2 YFSETQ. The CDR3 nucleotides are TGCGCCAGCAGCCATGGGACTAGCGGGAGCTACGAGCAGTACTTC. Its protein is CASSHGTSGSYEQYF.

This chain links TRBV18 with TRBJ1-1; D possibly corresponds to TRBD1 (6 bases). This CDR3 has 14 amino acids. Germline CDR1 KGHSH, CDR2 LQKENI. V dropped 5 bases and J dropped 1 base, with 11 bases sitting between them. In DNA, the CDR3 is TGTGCCAGCTCAAGGGGGGGTTCGAACACTGAAGCTTTCTTT. This codes for CASSRGGSNTEAFF.

The J gene is TRBJ2-1, the V gene TRBV4-3; D is possibly TRBD1 (6 bases). The V gene's germline CDR1 is LGHNA and CDR2 YSLEER. CDR3 size: 21 residues. V gave up 0 bases and J gave up 0 bases, with 24 bases separating them. The CDR3 here is CASSQDTGTRVATSSYNEQFF. CDR3 coding DNA: TGCGCCAGCAGCCAAGATACCGGGACAAGGGTAGCCACGAGCTCCTACAATGAGCAGTTCTTC.

This clone was recorded a few times. The V call is TRBV2, the J call TRBJ1-5, with D unclear. The ends were cut back, 4 bases at V and 6 bases at J, with 10 bases in the middle. This CDR3 region has 13 residues. Germline V gene data show CDR1 as SNHLY and CDR2 as FYNNEI. The CDR3: CASSAENSQPQHF. CDR3 DNA sequence: TGTGCCAGCAGTGCAGAAAACTCTCAGCCCCAGCATTTT.

This sequence joins TRBV28 and TRBJ2-2; D is possibly TRBD2 (5 bases). Germline CDR1 MDHEN, CDR2 SYDVKM. Trimming took off 8 bases at V and 3 bases at J, with 16 bases between the two ends. This CDR3 is 15 amino acids long. For the CDR3, the DNA is TGTGCCAGCCTGGCGGGCGGGTTCTACACCGGGGAGCTGTTTTTT. This codes for CASLAGGFYTGELFF.

The chain combines TRBV7-2 with TRBJ1-2; D not certain. The V end lost 2 bases, the J end lost 1 base, and 8 bases lay between the germline ends. Per the germline V gene, CDR1 is SGHTA and CDR2 is FQGNSA. The CDR3 loop spans 14 amino acids. The CDR3 reads CASSLLGGNYGYTF. The CDR3 bases are TGTGCCAGCAGCTTATTGGGTGGTAACTATGGCTACACCTTC.